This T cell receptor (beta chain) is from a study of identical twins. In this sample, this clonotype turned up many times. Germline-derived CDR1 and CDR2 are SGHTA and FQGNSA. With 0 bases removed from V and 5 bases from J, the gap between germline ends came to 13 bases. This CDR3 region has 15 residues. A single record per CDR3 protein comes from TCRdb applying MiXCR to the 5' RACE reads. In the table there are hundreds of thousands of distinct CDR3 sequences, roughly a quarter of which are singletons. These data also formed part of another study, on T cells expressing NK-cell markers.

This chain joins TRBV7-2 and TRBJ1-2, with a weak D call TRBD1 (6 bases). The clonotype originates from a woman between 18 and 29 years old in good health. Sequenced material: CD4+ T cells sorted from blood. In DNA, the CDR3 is TGTGCCAGCAGCTTAGCGCTCGGGGGCGCTTATGGCTACACCTTC. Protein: CASSLALGGAYGYTF. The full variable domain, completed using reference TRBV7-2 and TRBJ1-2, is GAGVSQSPSNKVTEKGKDVELRCDPISGHTALYWYRQSLGQGLEFLIYFQGNSAPDKSGLPSDRFSAERTGGSVSTLTIQRTQQEDSAVYLCASSLALGGAYGYTFGSGTRLTVV.